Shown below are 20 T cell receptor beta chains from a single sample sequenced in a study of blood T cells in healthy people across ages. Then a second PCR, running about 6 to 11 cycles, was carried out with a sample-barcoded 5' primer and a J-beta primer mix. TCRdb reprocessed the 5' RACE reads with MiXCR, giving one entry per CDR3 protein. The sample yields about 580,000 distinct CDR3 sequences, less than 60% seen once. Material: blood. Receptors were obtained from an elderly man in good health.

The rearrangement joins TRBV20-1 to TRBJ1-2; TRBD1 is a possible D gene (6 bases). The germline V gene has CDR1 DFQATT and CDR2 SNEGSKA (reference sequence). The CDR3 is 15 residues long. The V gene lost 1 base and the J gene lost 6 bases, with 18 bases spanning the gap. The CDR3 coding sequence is TGCAGTGCTAGAGGGATGGCAGGGGACTTCGATGGCTACACCTTC. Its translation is CSARGMAGDFDGYTF.

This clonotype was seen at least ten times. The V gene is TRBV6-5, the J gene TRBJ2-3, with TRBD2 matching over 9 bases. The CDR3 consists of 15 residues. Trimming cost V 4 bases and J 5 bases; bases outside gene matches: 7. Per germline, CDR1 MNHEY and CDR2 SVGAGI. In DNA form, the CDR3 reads TGTGCCAGCAGTTCGATAGCGGGAGTGGTAGATACGCAGTATTTT. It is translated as CASSSIAGVVDTQYF.

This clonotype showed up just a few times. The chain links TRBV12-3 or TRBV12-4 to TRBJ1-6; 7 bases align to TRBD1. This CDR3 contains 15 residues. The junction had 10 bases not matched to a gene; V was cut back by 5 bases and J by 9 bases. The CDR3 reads CASSPGQTYFSPLHF. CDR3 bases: TGTGCCAGCAGTCCGGGACAGACTTACTTTTCACCCCTCCACTTT.

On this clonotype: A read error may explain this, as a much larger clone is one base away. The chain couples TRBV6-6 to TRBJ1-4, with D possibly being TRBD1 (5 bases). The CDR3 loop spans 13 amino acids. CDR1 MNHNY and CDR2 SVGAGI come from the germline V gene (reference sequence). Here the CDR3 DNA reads TGTGCCGGCAGGACGGGACCCTATGAAAAACTGTTTTTT. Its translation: CAGRTGPYEKLFF.

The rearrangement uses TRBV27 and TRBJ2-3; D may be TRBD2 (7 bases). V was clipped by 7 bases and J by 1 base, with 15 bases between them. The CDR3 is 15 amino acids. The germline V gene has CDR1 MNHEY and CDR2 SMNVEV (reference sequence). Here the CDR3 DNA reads TGTGCCAGCACTGCGCGGCGGGGGCGCACAGATACGCAGTATTTT. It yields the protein CASTARRGRTDTQYF.

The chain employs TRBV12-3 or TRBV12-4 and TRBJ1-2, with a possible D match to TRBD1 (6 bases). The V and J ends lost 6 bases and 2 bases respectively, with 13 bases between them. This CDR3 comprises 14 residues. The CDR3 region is CASRNTGYNYGYTF. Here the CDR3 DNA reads TGTGCCAGCAGAAACACAGGGTACAACTATGGCTACACCTTC.

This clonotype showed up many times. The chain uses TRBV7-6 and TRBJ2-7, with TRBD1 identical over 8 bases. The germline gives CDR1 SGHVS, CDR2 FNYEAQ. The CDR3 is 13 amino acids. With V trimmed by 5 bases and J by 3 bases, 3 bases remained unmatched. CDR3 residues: CASSNTGGYEQYF. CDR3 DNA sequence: TGTGCCAGCAGCAACACAGGGGGCTACGAGCAGTACTTC.

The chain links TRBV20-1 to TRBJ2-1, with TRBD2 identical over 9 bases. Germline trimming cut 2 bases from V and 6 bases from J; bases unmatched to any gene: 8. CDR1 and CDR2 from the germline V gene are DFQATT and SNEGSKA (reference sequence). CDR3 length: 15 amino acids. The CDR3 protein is CSARLRGGLRNEQFF. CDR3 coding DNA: TGCAGTGCTAGACTGCGGGGGGGCCTGCGCAATGAGCAGTTCTTC.

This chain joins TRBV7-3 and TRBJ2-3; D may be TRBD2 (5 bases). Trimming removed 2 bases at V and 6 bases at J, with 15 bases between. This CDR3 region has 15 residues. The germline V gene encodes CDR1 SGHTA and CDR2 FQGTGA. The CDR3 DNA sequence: TGTGCCAGCAGCTTAGGGGTATTGGCGGGCGATACGCAGTATTTT. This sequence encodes CASSLGVLAGDTQYF.

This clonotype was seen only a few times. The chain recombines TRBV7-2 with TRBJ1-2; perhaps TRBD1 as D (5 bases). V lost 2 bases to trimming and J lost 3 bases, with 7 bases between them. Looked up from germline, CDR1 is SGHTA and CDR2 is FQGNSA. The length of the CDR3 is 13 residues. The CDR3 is CASSLSRDYGYTF. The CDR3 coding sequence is TGTGCCAGCAGCTTATCCAGGGACTATGGCTACACCTTC.

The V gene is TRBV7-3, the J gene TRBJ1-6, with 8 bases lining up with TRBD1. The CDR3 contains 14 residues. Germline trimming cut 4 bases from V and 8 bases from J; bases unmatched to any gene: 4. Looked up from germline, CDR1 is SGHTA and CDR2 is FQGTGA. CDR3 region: CASSSRGQDSPLHF. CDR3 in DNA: TGTGCCAGCAGCTCCAGGGGGCAAGATTCACCCCTCCACTTT.

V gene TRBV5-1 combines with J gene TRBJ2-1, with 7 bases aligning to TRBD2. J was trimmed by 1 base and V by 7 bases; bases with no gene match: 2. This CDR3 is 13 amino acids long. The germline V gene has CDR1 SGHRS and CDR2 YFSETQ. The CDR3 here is CASGDYSYNEQFF. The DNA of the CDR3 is TGCGCCAGCGGGGACTATTCCTACAATGAGCAGTTCTTC.

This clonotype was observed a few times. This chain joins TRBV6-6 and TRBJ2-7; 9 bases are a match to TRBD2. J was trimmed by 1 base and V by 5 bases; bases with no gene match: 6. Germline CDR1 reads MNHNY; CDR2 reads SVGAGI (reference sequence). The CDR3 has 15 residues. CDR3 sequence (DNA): TGTGCCAGCAGTCCCATGCTAGCGGGGTCCTACGAGCAGTACTTC. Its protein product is CASSPMLAGSYEQYF.

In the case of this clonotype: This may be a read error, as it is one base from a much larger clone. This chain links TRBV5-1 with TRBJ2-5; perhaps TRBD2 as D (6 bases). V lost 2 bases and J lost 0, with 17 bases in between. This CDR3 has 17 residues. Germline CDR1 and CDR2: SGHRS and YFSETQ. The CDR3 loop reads CASSFGLARAYQETQYF. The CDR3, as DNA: TGCGCCAGCAGCTTCGGCCTAGCGAGGGCGTACCAAGAGACCCAGTACTTC.

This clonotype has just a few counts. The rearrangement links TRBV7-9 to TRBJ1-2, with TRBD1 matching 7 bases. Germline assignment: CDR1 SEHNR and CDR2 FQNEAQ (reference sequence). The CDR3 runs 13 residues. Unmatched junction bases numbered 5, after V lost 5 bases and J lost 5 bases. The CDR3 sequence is CASSEQGWYGYTF. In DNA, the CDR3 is TGTGCCAGCAGCGAACAGGGGTGGTATGGCTACACCTTC.

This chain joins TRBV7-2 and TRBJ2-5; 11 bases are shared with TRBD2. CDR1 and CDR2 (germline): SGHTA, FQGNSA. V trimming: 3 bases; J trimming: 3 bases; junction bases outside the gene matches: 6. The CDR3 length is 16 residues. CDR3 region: CASSFRSGRAEETQYF. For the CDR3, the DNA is TGTGCCAGCAGCTTCCGTAGCGGGAGGGCTGAAGAGACCCAGTACTTC. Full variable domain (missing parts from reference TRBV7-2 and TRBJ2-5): GAGVSQSPSNKVTEKGKDVELRCDPISGHTALYWYRQSLGQGLEFLIYFQGNSAPDKSGLPSDRFSAERTGGSVSTLTIQRTQQEDSAVYLCASSFRSGRAEETQYFGPGTRLLVL.

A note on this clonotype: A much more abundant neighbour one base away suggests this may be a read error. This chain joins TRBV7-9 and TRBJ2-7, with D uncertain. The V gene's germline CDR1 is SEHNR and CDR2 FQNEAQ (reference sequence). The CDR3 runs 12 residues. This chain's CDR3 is CSSSFGTYEQYF. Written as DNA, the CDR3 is TGTTCCAGCAGCTTTGGTACCTACGAGCAGTACTTC.

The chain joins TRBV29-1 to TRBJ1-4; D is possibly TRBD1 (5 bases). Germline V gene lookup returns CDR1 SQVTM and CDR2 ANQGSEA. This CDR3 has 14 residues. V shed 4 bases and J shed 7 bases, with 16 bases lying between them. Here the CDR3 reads CSVVGPGRGEKLFF. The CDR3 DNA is TGCAGCGTTGTTGGTCCGGGACGAGGTGAAAAACTGTTTTTT.

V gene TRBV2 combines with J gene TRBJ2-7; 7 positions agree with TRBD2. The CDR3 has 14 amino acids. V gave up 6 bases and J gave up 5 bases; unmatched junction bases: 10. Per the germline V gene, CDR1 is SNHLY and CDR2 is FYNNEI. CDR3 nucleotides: TGTGCCAGCAGGAGAGCGGGGCCCTCTAACGAGCAGTACTTC. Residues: CASRRAGPSNEQYF.

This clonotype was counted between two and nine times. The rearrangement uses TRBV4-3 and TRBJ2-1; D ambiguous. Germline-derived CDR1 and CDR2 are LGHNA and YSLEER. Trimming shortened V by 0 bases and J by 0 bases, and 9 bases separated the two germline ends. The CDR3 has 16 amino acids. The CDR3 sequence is CASSQEYPSSYNEQFF. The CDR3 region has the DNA TGCGCCAGCAGCCAAGAGTACCCATCCTCCTACAATGAGCAGTTCTTC.